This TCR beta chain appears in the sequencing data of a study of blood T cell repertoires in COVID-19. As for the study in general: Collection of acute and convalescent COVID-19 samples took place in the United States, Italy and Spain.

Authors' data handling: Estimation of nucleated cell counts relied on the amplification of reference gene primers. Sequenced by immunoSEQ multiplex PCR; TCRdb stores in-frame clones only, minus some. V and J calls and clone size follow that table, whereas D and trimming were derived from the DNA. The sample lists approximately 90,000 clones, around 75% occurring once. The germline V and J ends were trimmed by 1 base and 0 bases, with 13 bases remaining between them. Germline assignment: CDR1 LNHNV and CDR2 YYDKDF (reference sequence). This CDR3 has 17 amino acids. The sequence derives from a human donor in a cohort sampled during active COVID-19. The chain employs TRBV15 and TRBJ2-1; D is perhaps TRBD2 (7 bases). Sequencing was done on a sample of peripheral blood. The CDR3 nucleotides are TGTGCCACCAGCAGAGGTGGGGGGGGGCCCTCCTACAATGAGCAGTTCTTC. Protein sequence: CATSRGGGGPSYNEQFF.